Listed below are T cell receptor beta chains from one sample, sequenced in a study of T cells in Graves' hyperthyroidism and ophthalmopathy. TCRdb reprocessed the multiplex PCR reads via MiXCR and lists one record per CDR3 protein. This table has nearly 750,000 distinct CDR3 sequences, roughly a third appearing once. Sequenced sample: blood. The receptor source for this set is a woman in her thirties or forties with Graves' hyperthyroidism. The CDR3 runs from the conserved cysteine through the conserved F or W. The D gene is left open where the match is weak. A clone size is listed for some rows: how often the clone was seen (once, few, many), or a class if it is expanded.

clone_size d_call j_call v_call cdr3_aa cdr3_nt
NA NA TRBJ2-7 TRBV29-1 CSVGGPTYEQYF TGCAGCGTTGGGGGTCCGACCTACGAGCAGTACTTC
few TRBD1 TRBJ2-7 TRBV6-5 CASRDRGSGEQYF TGTGCCAGCAGAGACAGGGGGAGTGGGGAGCAGTACTTC
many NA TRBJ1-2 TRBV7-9 CASSDQRVTENYGYTF TGTGCCAGCAGCGACCAGAGGGTCACTGAGAACTATGGCTACACCTTC
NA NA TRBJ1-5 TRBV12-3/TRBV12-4 CASGAGQSSDSNQPQHF TGTGCCTCTGGCGCCGGACAGTCCTCAGATAGCAATCAGCCCCAGCATTTT
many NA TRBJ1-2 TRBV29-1 CSVYGDGYTF TGCAGCGTTTACGGGGATGGCTACACCTTC
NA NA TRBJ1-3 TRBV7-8 CASSSEISGNTIYF TGTGCCAGCAGCTCCGAAATATCTGGAAACACCATATATTTT
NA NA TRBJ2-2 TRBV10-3 CASSPRAEGSGELFF TGTGCCAGCAGTCCCCGGGCTGAGGGGAGCGGGGAGCTGTTTTTT
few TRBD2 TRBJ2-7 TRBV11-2 CASSLAGRAHEQYF TGTGCCAGCAGCTTAGCCGGGAGGGCCCACGAGCAGTACTTC
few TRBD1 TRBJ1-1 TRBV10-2 CASSPYGQVDTEAFF TGTGCCAGCTCACCCTACGGACAGGTCGACACTGAAGCTTTCTTT
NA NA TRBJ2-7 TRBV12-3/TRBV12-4 CASTSRGYDEQYF TGTGCCAGCACTTCACGGGGTTACGACGAGCAGTACTTC
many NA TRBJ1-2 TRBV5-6 CASSPTGRTGTF TGTGCCAGCAGCCCCACGGGACGTACTGGCACCTTC
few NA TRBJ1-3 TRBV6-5 CASSYGAGNTIYF TGTGCCAGCAGTTACGGGGCTGGAAACACCATATATTTT
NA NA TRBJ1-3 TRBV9 CASSAGQGDSGNTIYF TGTGCCAGCAGCGCAGGGCAGGGAGACTCTGGAAACACCATATATTTT
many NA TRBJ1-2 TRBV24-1 CATSDSARHGYTF TGTGCCACCAGTGACTCCGCCCGCCATGGCTACACCTTC
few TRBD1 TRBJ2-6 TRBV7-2 CASSQPGQGPGANVLTF TGCGCCAGCAGCCAACCGGGACAGGGGCCCGGGGCCAACGTCCTGACTTTC
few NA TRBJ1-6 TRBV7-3 CASSLRGTERNSPLHF TGTGCCAGCAGCTTAAGGGGGACGGAGAGGAATTCACCCCTCCACTTT
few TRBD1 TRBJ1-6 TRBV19 CASRRTGPLHF TGTGCCAGTAGACGGACAGGACCCCTCCACTTT
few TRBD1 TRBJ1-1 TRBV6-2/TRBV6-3 CASSYSRDREAFF TGTGCCAGCAGTTACTCCCGGGACAGGGAAGCTTTCTTT
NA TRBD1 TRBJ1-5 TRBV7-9 CATSGTGVFEHQHF TGTGCCACCAGCGGGACAGGGGTTTTTGAGCACCAGCATTTT
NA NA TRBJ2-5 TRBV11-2 CASSLGAGPSIETQYF TGTGCCAGCAGCTTAGGGGCAGGGCCTTCGATTGAGACCCAGTACTTC
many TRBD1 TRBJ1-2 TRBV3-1 CASSQGNRGHGYTF TGTGCCAGCAGCCAAGGGAACAGGGGCCATGGCTACACCTTC
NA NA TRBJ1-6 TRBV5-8 CASSELWQAPNSPLHF TGTGCCAGCAGCGAACTGTGGCAGGCCCCAAATTCACCCCTCCACTTT
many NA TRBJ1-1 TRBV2 CASSYTRLNTEAFF TGTGCCAGCAGTTACACCCGCCTGAACACTGAAGCTTTCTTT
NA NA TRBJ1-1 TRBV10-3 CASSYFGGMNTEAFF TGTGCCAGCAGTTACTTTGGGGGCATGAACACTGAAGCTTTCTTT
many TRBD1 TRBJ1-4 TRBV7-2 CASSLDGTEFEKLFF TGTGCCAGCAGCCTAGATGGGACAGAGTTTGAAAAACTGTTTTTT
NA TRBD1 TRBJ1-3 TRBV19 CASGDRGKKGRNTIYF TGTGCCAGCGGGGACAGGGGAAAGAAAGGGAGAAACACCATATATTTT
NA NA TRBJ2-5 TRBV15 CATSRDPQYF TGTGCCACCAGCAGAGATCCCCAGTACTTC
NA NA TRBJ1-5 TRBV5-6 CASSLGPPHGGNQPQHF TGTGCCAGCAGCTTGGGACCTCCCCACGGGGGCAATCAGCCCCAGCATTTT
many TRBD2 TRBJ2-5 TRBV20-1 CSADRTSGGRMGETQYF TGCAGTGCTGATCGGACTAGCGGGGGACGGATGGGAGAGACCCAGTACTTC
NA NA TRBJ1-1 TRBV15 CATSRDGGAGATEAFF TGTGCCACCAGCAGAGATGGAGGGGCTGGGGCCACTGAAGCTTTCTTT
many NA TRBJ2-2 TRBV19 CASSIWASGSTGELFF TGTGCCAGTAGTATCTGGGCATCGGGGTCCACCGGGGAGCTGTTTTTT
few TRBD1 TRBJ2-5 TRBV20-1 CSARGRTGKETQYF TGCAGTGCTAGAGGGCGGACAGGGAAAGAGACCCAGTACTTC
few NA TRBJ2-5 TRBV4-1 CASSQDTAEETQYF TGCGCCAGCAGCCAAGATACGGCGGAAGAGACCCAGTACTTC
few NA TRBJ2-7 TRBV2 CASSYMDLMTYEQYF TGTGCCAGCAGTTATATGGATCTTATGACCTACGAGCAGTACTTC
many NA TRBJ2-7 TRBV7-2 CASSLGSEGLPYEQYF TGTGCCAGCAGCTTAGGCTCCGAAGGGCTACCTTACGAGCAGTACTTC
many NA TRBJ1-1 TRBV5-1 CASSENTEAFF TGCGCCAGCAGCGAGAACACTGAAGCTTTCTTT
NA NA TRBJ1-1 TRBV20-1 CSAREGQGEAFF TGCAGTGCTAGAGAAGGGCAGGGTGAAGCTTTCTTT